A selection of T cell receptor beta chains follows, all from one sample in a study of shared clonotypes between healthy human individuals. Data came from immunoSEQ multiplex PCR; TCRdb stores just in-frame clones and leaves some out. The table records about 1 million clones, 65% to 75% of them present only once. The sample comprised memory CD4+ T cells sorted from blood. These TCRs come from a man between 18 and 29 years old in good health. Each CDR3 is given with its conserved first and last residue. A D gene is named only where the DNA matches it firmly. Clone size is given for some rows only: seen once, a few or many times, or a class if the clone is expanded.

j_call: TRBJ2-2
d_call: TRBD2
v_call: TRBV4-2
clone_size: NA
cdr3_aa: CASSQEANGGAGGELFF
cdr3_nt: TGTGCCAGCAGTCAGGAGGCCAACGGGGGGGCCGGCGGGGAGCTGTTTTTT

j_call: TRBJ1-1
d_call: TRBD1
v_call: TRBV30
clone_size: NA
cdr3_aa: CAWSPGGTEAFF
cdr3_nt: TGTGCCTGGAGTCCAGGGGGTACTGAAGCTTTCTTT

j_call: TRBJ1-2
d_call: TRBD1
v_call: TRBV28
clone_size: NA
cdr3_aa: CASSPRQGNYGYTF
cdr3_nt: TGTGCCAGCAGCCCGAGACAGGGGAACTATGGCTACACCTTC

j_call: TRBJ2-3
d_call: TRBD2
v_call: TRBV5-1
clone_size: NA
cdr3_aa: CASSLGLAGQQYF
cdr3_nt: TGCGCCAGCAGCTTGGGCCTAGCGGGACAGCAGTATTTT

j_call: TRBJ2-7
d_call: TRBD2
v_call: TRBV18
clone_size: NA
cdr3_aa: CASSPREGPHEQYF
cdr3_nt: TGTGCCAGCTCACCACGGGAGGGTCCCCACGAGCAGTACTTC

j_call: TRBJ2-1
d_call: TRBD2
v_call: TRBV10-3
clone_size: NA
cdr3_aa: CAISGTGLAGYNEQFF
cdr3_nt: TGTGCCATCAGTGGAACGGGACTAGCGGGTTACAATGAGCAGTTCTTC

j_call: TRBJ2-7
d_call: NA
v_call: TRBV4-3
clone_size: few
cdr3_aa: CASSQDRSGSFYEQYF
cdr3_nt: TGCGCCAGCAGCCAAGATCGGAGCGGGTCGTTCTACGAGCAGTACTTC

j_call: TRBJ2-1
d_call: TRBD1
v_call: TRBV18
clone_size: NA
cdr3_aa: CASSGTGSSYNEQFF
cdr3_nt: TGTGCCAGCTCCGGGACAGGGAGCTCCTACAATGAGCAGTTCTTC

j_call: TRBJ2-1
d_call: TRBD1
v_call: TRBV6-5
clone_size: NA
cdr3_aa: CASSYGQGAQGEQFF
cdr3_nt: TGTGCCAGCAGTTACGGACAGGGCGCTCAGGGTGAGCAGTTCTTC

j_call: TRBJ2-2
d_call: NA
v_call: TRBV9
clone_size: NA
cdr3_aa: CASSAAPNTGELFF
cdr3_nt: TGTGCCAGCAGCGCAGCCCCGAACACCGGGGAGCTGTTTTTT

j_call: TRBJ1-3
d_call: TRBD1
v_call: TRBV19
clone_size: NA
cdr3_aa: CASSATGVGNTIYF
cdr3_nt: TGTGCCAGTAGTGCGACAGGGGTTGGAAACACCATATATTTT

j_call: TRBJ2-1
d_call: NA
v_call: TRBV2
clone_size: many
cdr3_aa: CASISRQLYNEQFF
cdr3_nt: TGTGCCAGCATTTCGAGACAGCTGTACAATGAGCAGTTCTTC

j_call: TRBJ2-1
d_call: TRBD2
v_call: TRBV10-1
clone_size: few
cdr3_aa: CASSGGTSGSNEQFF
cdr3_nt: TGCGCCAGCAGTGGGGGGACTAGCGGGAGCAATGAGCAGTTCTTC

j_call: TRBJ1-1
d_call: NA
v_call: TRBV19
clone_size: NA
cdr3_aa: CASADPGGRTEAFF
cdr3_nt: TGTGCCAGTGCCGACCCCGGGGGGCGCACTGAAGCTTTCTTT

j_call: TRBJ2-1
d_call: NA
v_call: TRBV2
clone_size: few
cdr3_aa: CASIGDDTYNEQFF
cdr3_nt: TGTGCCAGCATTGGGGACGACACTTACAATGAGCAGTTCTTC

j_call: TRBJ2-7
d_call: NA
v_call: TRBV7-6
clone_size: NA
cdr3_aa: CASSLGRQDEQYF
cdr3_nt: TGTGCCAGCAGCTTGGGAAGACAGGACGAGCAGTACTTC

j_call: TRBJ2-7
d_call: NA
v_call: TRBV5-1
clone_size: NA
cdr3_aa: CASSLETITPREQYF
cdr3_nt: TGCGCCAGCAGCTTGGAAACAATAACCCCGAGGGAGCAGTACTTC

j_call: TRBJ2-7
d_call: NA
v_call: TRBV2
clone_size: NA
cdr3_aa: CASSVRKGGLAYEQYF
cdr3_nt: TGTGCCAGCAGTGTAAGAAAGGGCGGGTTAGCCTACGAGCAGTACTTC

j_call: TRBJ1-2
d_call: NA
v_call: TRBV7-2
clone_size: NA
cdr3_aa: CASSPGPLLGGYTF
cdr3_nt: TGTGCCAGCAGCCCCGGGCCCCTGCTTGGAGGCTACACCTTC

j_call: TRBJ2-7
d_call: TRBD1
v_call: TRBV7-9
clone_size: NA
cdr3_aa: CASSLSGTGAHEQYF
cdr3_nt: TGTGCCAGCAGCTTGAGTGGGACAGGGGCCCACGAGCAGTACTTC

j_call: TRBJ1-2
d_call: TRBD1
v_call: TRBV30
clone_size: NA
cdr3_aa: CAWSGGQVYGYTF
cdr3_nt: TGTGCCTGGAGCGGTGGACAGGTCTATGGCTACACCTTC

j_call: TRBJ2-7
d_call: NA
v_call: TRBV2
clone_size: NA
cdr3_aa: CASSDLTLTESSYEQYF
cdr3_nt: TGTGCCAGCAGTGATTTGACCCTGACAGAAAGCTCCTACGAGCAGTACTTC

j_call: TRBJ1-5
d_call: NA
v_call: TRBV5-6
clone_size: NA
cdr3_aa: CASSPQGLEPQHF
cdr3_nt: TGTGCCAGCAGCCCCCAGGGGCTGGAGCCCCAGCATTTT

j_call: TRBJ1-6
d_call: TRBD1
v_call: TRBV6-6
clone_size: NA
cdr3_aa: CASSQSGTGKPLHF
cdr3_nt: TGTGCCAGCAGTCAAAGCGGGACAGGGAAACCCCTCCACTTT

j_call: TRBJ2-5
d_call: NA
v_call: TRBV7-9
clone_size: NA
cdr3_aa: CASSLFLSSAKETQYF
cdr3_nt: TGTGCCAGCAGCCTCTTTCTCTCTAGCGCCAAAGAGACCCAGTACTTC

j_call: TRBJ1-2
d_call: TRBD1
v_call: TRBV30
clone_size: NA
cdr3_aa: CAWSITGAPGAGYTF
cdr3_nt: TGTGCCTGGAGCATTACAGGGGCCCCGGGGGCTGGCTACACCTTC

j_call: TRBJ2-2
d_call: NA
v_call: TRBV10-3
clone_size: few
cdr3_aa: CAIRVSADTNTGELFF
cdr3_nt: TGTGCCATCAGAGTTTCGGCGGACACGAACACCGGGGAGCTGTTTTTT

j_call: TRBJ2-5
d_call: NA
v_call: TRBV7-6
clone_size: once
cdr3_aa: CASSLAPGLMGETQYF
cdr3_nt: TGTGCCAGCAGCTTAGCCCCGGGACTGATGGGAGAGACCCAGTACTTC

j_call: TRBJ2-2
d_call: NA
v_call: TRBV28
clone_size: NA
cdr3_aa: CASRSSNTGELFF
cdr3_nt: TGTGCCAGCAGGTCGAGTAACACCGGGGAGCTGTTTTTT

j_call: TRBJ1-1
d_call: TRBD1
v_call: TRBV2
clone_size: NA
cdr3_aa: CASSGLGEGAKAFF
cdr3_nt: TGTGCCAGCAGCGGGCTGGGGGAGGGGGCGAAGGCTTTCTTT

j_call: TRBJ1-6
d_call: TRBD1
v_call: TRBV28
clone_size: NA
cdr3_aa: CASSPPRDRRNNSPLHF
cdr3_nt: TGTGCCAGCAGCCCGCCCCGGGACAGGAGAAATAATTCACCCCTCCACTTT

j_call: TRBJ1-4
d_call: TRBD1
v_call: TRBV29-1
clone_size: NA
cdr3_aa: CSARGTGGAANEKLFF
cdr3_nt: TGCAGCGCCCGAGGGACAGGGGGCGCAGCTAATGAAAAACTGTTTTTT

j_call: TRBJ2-5
d_call: NA
v_call: TRBV2
clone_size: few
cdr3_aa: CASSKTRQETQYF
cdr3_nt: TGTGCCAGCAGCAAAACACGGCAGGAGACCCAGTACTTC

j_call: TRBJ1-5
d_call: NA
v_call: TRBV5-6
clone_size: NA
cdr3_aa: CASSLRDLSNQPQHF
cdr3_nt: TGTGCCAGCAGCTTGAGGGATTTAAGCAATCAGCCCCAGCATTTT

j_call: TRBJ1-4
d_call: NA
v_call: TRBV5-4
clone_size: NA
cdr3_aa: CASSLKGQGIEKLFF
cdr3_nt: TGTGCCAGCAGCTTGAAGGGGCAGGGGATCGAAAAACTGTTTTTT

j_call: TRBJ1-5
d_call: NA
v_call: TRBV10-2
clone_size: many
cdr3_aa: CASSETTGGQPQHF
cdr3_nt: TGCGCCAGCAGTGAGACGACAGGAGGACAGCCCCAGCATTTT

j_call: TRBJ1-1
d_call: NA
v_call: TRBV30
clone_size: NA
cdr3_aa: CAWSVPAKAFF
cdr3_nt: TGTGCCTGGAGTGTACCGGCAAAAGCTTTCTTT

j_call: TRBJ2-3
d_call: NA
v_call: TRBV4-1
clone_size: few
cdr3_aa: CASSQGLTWGSTDTQYF
cdr3_nt: TGCGCCAGCAGCCAAGGGTTGACTTGGGGAAGCACAGATACGCAGTATTTT